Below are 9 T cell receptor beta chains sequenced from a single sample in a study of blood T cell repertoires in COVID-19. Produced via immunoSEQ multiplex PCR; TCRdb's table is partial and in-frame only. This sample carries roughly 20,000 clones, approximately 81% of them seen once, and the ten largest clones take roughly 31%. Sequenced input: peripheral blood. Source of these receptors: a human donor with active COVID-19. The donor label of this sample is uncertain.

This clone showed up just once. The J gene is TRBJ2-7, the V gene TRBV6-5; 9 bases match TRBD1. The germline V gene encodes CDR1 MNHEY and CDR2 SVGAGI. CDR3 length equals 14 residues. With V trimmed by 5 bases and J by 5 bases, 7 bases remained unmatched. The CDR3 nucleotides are TGTGCCAGCAGTCCCGGGACAGGGAACAACGAGCAGTACTTC. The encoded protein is CASSPGTGNNEQYF.

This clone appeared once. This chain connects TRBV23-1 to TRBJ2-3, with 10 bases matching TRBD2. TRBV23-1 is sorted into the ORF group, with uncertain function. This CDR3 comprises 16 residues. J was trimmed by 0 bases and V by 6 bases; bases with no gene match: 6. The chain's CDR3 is CASSKRTSGSTDTQYF. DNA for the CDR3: TGCGCCAGCAGCAAACGGACTAGCGGAAGCACAGATACGCAGTATTTT.

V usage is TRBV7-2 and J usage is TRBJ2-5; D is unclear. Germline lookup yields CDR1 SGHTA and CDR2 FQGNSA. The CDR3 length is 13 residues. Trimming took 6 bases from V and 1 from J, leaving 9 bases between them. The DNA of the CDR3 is TGTGCCAGCAGGTTGGGCAGCCAAGAGACCCAGTACTTC. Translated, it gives CASRLGSQETQYF. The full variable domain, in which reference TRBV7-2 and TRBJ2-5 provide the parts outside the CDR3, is GAGVSQSPSNKVTEKGKDVELRCDPISGHTALYWYRQSLGQGLEFLIYFQGNSAPDKSGLPSDRFSAERTGGSVSTLTIQRTQQEDSAVYLCASRLGSQETQYFGPGTRLLVL.

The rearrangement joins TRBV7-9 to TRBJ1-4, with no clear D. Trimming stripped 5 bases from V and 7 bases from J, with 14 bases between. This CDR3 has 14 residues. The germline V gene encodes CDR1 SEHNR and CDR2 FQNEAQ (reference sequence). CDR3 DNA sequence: TGTGCCAGCAGCCCCGGAACGGGGATTGAAAAACTGTTTTTT. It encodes CASSPGTGIEKLFF.

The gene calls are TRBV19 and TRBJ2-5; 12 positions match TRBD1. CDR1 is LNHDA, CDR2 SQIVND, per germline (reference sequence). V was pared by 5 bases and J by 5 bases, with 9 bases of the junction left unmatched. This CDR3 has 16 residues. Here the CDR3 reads CASSGTGGIRGETQYF. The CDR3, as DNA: TGTGCCAGTAGTGGGACAGGGGGCATTCGAGGGGAGACCCAGTACTTC.

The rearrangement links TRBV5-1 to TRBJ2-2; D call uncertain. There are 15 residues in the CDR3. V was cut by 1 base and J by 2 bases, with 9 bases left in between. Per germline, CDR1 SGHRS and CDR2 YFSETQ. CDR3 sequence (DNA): TGCGCCAGCAGCTTGAGGCAGGTTAACACCGGGGAGCTGTTTTTT. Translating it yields CASSLRQVNTGELFF.

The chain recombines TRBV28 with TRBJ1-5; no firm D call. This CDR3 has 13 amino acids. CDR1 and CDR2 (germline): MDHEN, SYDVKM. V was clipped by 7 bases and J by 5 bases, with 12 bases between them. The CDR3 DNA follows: TGTGCCAGCACCGCCACAGAGCATCAGCCCCAGCATTTT. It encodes CASTATEHQPQHF. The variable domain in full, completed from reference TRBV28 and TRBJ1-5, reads DVKVTQSSRYLVKRTGEKVFLECVQDMDHENMFWYRQDPGLGLRLIYFSYDVKMKEKGDIPEGYSVSREKKERFSLILESASTNQTSMYLCASTATEHQPQHFGDGTRLSIL.

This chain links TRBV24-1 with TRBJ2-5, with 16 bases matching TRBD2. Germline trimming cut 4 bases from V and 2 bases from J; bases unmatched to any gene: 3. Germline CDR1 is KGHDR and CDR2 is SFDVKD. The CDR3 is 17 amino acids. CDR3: CATSDSGLAGGQETQYF. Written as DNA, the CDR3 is TGTGCCACCAGTGACTCGGGACTAGCGGGAGGGCAAGAGACCCAGTACTTC.

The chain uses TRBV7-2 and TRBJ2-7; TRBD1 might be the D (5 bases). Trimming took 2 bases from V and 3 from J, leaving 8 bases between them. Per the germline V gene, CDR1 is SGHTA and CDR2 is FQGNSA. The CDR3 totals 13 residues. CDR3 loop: CASSLRGIYEQYF. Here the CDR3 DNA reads TGTGCCAGCAGCTTAAGGGGCATCTACGAGCAGTACTTC.